The clone carrying this T cell receptor beta chain was counted between two and nine times. The antigen is unknown. The data are from a study of T cell repertoires in cytomegalovirus infection. The overall study: CMV infection plus the matching HLA type was flagged by public TCR beta signatures.

TCRdb re-called the reads through MiXCR, storing one row per CDR3 protein. The table shows about 160,000 distinct CDR3 sequences, with over 15% occurring only once. Findings and caveats of the study: The study identified carriers of CMV plus the relevant HLA from cumulative public TCR beta family frequency. CMV-specific HLA-C-restricted TCR beta clonotypes dominated the ex vivo response.

CDR1 and CDR2 from the germline V gene are MGHRA and YSYEKL. The CDR3 is made up of 14 amino acids. Trimming stripped 4 bases from V and 5 bases from J, with 11 bases between. The gene calls are TRBV4-1 and TRBJ1-4, with a tentative D call TRBD1 (5 bases). The TCR comes from a human donor in good health (CMV status not recorded). Some clones in this sample may be carry-over from other donors' samples. Sequenced: CD8+ T cells from PBMCs. The CDR3 region is CASSPEGVNEKLFF. The CDR3 nucleotides are TGCGCCAGCAGCCCCGAAGGGGTGAATGAAAAACTGTTTTTT.